This TCR beta chain was recovered during a study of beta chain features in type 1 diabetes. Findings and caveats of the study: Among patients, naive, central memory and Treg TCRB repertoires appeared more similar than among healthy donors. People with Type 1 diabetes carried modestly yet significantly shorter TCRB CDR3s in all four CD4+ subsets.

This clone was detected only a few times. Its antigen is not identified. The whole isolated RNA underwent reverse transcription, so sequencing captured expressed TCRB transcripts. Profiled with immunoSEQ multiplex PCR; TCRdb holds only in-frame clones, not every one. Of 310,000 or so clones detected, 7% to 10% appear once; the ten largest clones hold 1%. Sorted CD4+ subsets: naive, central memory, regulatory, stem cell-like memory (CD45RO/CCR7/CD25/CD127/CD95/CD27 panel). Purity of each sorted population was above 95%. The ends lost 1 base at V and 2 bases at J; junction bases unmatched: 6. CDR1 and CDR2 (germline): SGHRS, YFSETQ. CDR3 length: 16 residues.

The J gene is TRBJ1-2, the V gene TRBV5-1; 9 bases agree with TRBD1. The clonotype originates from a man between 25 and 39 years old with type 1 diabetes. Source material: central memory CD4+ T cells from blood. The CDR3 loop reads CASSLQTGGRNYGYTF. CDR3 coding DNA: TGCGCCAGCAGCTTGCAGACAGGGGGAAGGAACTATGGCTACACCTTC.